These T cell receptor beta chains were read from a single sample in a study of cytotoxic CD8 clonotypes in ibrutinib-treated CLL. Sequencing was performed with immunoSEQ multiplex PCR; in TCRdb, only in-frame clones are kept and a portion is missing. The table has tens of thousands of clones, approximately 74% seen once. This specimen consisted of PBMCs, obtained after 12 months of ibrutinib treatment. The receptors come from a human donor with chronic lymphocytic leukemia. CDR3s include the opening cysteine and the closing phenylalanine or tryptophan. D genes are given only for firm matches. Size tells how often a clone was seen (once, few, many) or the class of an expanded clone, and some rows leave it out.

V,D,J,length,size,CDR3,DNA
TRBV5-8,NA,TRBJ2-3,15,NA,CASSLEATRADTQYF,TGTGCCAGCAGCTTGGAAGCGACCCGGGCGGATACGCAGTATTTT
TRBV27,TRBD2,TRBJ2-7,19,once,CASSLGWGGSRSGTYEQYF,TGTGCCAGCAGTTTAGGCTGGGGCGGGAGTAGATCCGGCACCTACGAGCAGTACTTC
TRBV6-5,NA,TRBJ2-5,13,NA,CASRSQGTETQYF,TGTGCCAGCAGGTCACAGGGTACGGAGACCCAGTACTTC
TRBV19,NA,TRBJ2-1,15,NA,CASSGLPRLYNEQFF,TGTGCCAGTAGTGGTTTGCCTAGGTTATACAATGAGCAGTTCTTC
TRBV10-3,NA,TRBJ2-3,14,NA,CAISAWAGSDTQYF,TGTGCCATCAGTGCCTGGGCGGGATCAGATACGCAGTATTTT
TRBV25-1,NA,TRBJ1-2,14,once,CASRGDGTYYGYTF,TGTGCCAGCAGAGGGGACGGAACTTACTATGGCTACACCTTC
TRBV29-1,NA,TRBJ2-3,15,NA,CSVEEDQWPSDTQYF,TGCAGCGTTGAAGAGGATCAATGGCCCTCAGATACGCAGTATTTT
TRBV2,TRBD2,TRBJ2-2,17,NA,CASSEHSGAPNTGELFF,TGTGCCAGCAGTGAACATAGCGGGGCTCCGAACACCGGGGAGCTGTTTTTT
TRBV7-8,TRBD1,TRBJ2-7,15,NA,CASSRTGGSLYEQYF,TGTGCCAGCAGCCGAACAGGGGGAAGCCTCTACGAGCAGTACTTC
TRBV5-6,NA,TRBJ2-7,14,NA,CASSEQGRHYEQYF,TGTGCCAGCAGCGAACAGGGGAGGCACTACGAGCAGTACTTC
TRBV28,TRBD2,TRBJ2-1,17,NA,CASSRTSGRSGRNEQFF,TGTGCCAGCAGCAGGACTAGCGGGAGAAGTGGCCGGAATGAGCAGTTCTTC
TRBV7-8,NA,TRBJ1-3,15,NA,CASSLARDGGNTIYF,TGTGCCAGCAGCTTAGCCAGGGACGGTGGAAACACCATATATTTT
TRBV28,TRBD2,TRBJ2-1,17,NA,CASSLLLAGVSYNEQFF,TGTGCCAGCAGTTTATTACTAGCGGGAGTATCCTACAATGAGCAGTTCTTC
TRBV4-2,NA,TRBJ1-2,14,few,CASSQSSGDYGYTF,TGTGCCAGCAGCCAAAGTTCGGGCGACTATGGCTACACCTTC
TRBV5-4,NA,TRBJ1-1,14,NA,CASSFKGMNTEAFF,TGTGCCAGCAGCTTCAAGGGAATGAACACTGAAGCTTTCTTT
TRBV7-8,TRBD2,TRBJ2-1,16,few,CASSPRLAGAYNEQFF,TGTGCCAGCAGCCCGCGACTAGCGGGAGCCTACAATGAGCAGTTCTTC
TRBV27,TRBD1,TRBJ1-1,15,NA,CASSSQGGGNTEAFF,TGTGCCAGCAGTTCCCAGGGGGGAGGGAACACTGAAGCTTTCTTT
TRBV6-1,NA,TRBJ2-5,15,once,CASSETRDSQETQYF,TGTGCCAGCAGTGAAACGCGGGACAGCCAAGAGACCCAGTACTTC
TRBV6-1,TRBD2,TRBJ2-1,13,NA,CASVLAGLNEQFF,TGTGCCAGCGTACTAGCGGGCCTCAATGAGCAGTTCTTC
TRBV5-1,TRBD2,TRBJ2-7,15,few,CASSLTSGGSYEQYF,TGCGCCAGCAGCCTTACTAGCGGGGGCTCCTACGAGCAGTACTTC
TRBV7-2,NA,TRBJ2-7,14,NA,CASRGKTGHYEQYF,TGTGCCAGCAGGGGTAAGACAGGACACTACGAGCAGTACTTC
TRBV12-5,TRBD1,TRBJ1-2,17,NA,CASGGPGQGYDCYGYTF,TGTGCTAGTGGCGGGCCGGGACAGGGATATGACTGCTATGGCTACACCTTC
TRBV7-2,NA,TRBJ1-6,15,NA,CASSPPSSYNSPLHF,TGTGCCAGCAGCCCCCCCAGCTCCTATAATTCACCCCTCCACTTT
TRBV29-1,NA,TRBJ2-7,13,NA,CSVGEGSSYEQYF,TGCAGCGTTGGTGAAGGCAGCTCCTACGAGCAGTACTTC
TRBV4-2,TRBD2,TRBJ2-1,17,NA,CASSPSATSGGLNEQFF,TGTGCCAGCAGCCCCTCAGCAACTAGCGGGGGGCTGAATGAGCAGTTCTTC
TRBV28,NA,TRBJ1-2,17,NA,CASSSADGGGPNYGYTF,TGTGCCAGCAGTTCTGCAGATGGGGGGGGCCCAAACTATGGCTACACCTTC
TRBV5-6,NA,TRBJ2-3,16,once,CASSLGRRRSTDTQYF,TGTGCCAGCAGCTTGGGAAGGCGGCGAAGCACAGATACGCAGTATTTT
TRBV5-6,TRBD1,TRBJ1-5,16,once,CASSLQGTIGNQPQHF,TGTGCCAGCAGCTTACAGGGGACTATTGGCAATCAGCCCCAGCATTTT
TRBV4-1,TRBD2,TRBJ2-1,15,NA,CASSQAGLADNEQFF,TGCGCCAGCAGCCAAGCCGGACTAGCGGACAATGAGCAGTTCTTC
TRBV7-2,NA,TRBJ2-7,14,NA,CASSLAVASYEQYF,TGTGCCAGCAGCTTAGCTGTTGCCTCCTACGAGCAGTACTTC
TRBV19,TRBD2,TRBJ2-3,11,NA,CATSGSDTQYF,TGTGCCACTAGCGGCTCAGATACGCAGTATTTT
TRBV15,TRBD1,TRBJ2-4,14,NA,CATSARDSKNIQYF,TGTGCCACCAGCGCTCGGGACAGCAAAAACATTCAGTACTTC
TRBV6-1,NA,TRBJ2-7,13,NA,CASIGQTVYEQYF,TGTGCCAGCATAGGGCAGACTGTCTACGAGCAGTACTTC
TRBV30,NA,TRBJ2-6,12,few,CAWTQWEDVLTF,TGTGCCTGGACCCAATGGGAGGACGTCCTGACTTTC
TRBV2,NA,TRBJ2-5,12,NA,CASSPSQETQYF,TGTGCCAGCAGCCCAAGTCAGGAGACCCAGTACTTC
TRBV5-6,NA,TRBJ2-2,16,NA,CASSQTGSGNTGELFF,TGTGCCAGCAGCCAGACGGGGTCGGGTAACACCGGGGAGCTGTTTTTT
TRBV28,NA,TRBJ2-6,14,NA,CASRIMGGANVLTF,TGTGCCAGCAGAATCATGGGTGGGGCCAACGTCCTGACTTTC
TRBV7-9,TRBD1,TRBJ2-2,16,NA,CASSFGQGANTGELFF,TGTGCCAGCAGCTTCGGACAGGGAGCGAACACCGGGGAGCTGTTTTTT
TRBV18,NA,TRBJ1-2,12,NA,CASSPRDGGYTF,TGTGCCAGCTCACCGAGAGACGGAGGCTACACCTTC
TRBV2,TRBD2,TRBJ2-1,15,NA,CASRKGRESRNEQFF,TGTGCCAGCAGAAAAGGGCGGGAGTCACGCAATGAGCAGTTCTTC
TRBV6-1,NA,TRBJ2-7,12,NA,CASSTGVAEQYF,TGTGCCAGCAGCACGGGAGTAGCCGAGCAGTACTTC